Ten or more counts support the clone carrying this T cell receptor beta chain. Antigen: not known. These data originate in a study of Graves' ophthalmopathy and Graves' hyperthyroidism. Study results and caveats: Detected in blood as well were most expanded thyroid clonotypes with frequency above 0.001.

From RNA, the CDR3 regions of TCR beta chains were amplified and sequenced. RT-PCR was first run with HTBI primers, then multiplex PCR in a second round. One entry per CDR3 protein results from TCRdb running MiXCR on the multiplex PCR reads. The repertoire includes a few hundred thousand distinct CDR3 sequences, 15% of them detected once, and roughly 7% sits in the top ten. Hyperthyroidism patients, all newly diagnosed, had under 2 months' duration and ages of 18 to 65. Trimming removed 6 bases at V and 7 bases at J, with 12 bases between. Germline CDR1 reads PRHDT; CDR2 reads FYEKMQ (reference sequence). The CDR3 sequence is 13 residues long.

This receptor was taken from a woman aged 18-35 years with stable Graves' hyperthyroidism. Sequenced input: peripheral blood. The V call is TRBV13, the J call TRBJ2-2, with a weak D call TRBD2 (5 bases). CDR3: CASSPGLLGELFF. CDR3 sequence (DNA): TGTGCCAGCAGTCCCGGACTGCTCGGGGAGCTGTTTTTT. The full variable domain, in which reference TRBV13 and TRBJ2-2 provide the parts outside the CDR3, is AAGVIQSPRHLIKEKRETATLKCYPIPRHDTVYWYQQGPGQDPQFLISFYEKMQSDKGSIPDRFSAQQFSDYHSELNMSSLELGDSALYFCASSPGLLGELFFGEGSRLTVL.